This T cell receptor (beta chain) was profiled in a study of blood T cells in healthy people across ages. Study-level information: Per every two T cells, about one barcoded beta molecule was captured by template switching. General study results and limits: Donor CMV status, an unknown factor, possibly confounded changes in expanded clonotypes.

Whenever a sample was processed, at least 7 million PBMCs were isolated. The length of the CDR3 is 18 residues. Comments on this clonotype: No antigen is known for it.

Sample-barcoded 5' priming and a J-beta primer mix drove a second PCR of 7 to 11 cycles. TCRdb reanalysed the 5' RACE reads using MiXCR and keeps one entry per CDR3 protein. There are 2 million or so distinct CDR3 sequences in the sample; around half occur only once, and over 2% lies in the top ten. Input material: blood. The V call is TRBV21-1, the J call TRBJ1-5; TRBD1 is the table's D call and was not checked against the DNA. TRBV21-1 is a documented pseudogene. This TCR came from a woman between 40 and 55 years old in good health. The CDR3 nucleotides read TGTGCCAGCAGCAAAGAGGACAGGGGGCGCATCGGGGGTCAGCCCCAGCATTTT. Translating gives CASSKEDRGRIGGQPQHF.